Described below is a single T cell receptor (beta chain) sequence and its context. Its specificity is unknown. Amplification used 60 Vbeta primers and 13 Jbeta primers. Data came from immunoSEQ multiplex PCR; TCRdb stores just in-frame clones and leaves some out. The sample yields some 82,000 clones, about 88% seen once. This entry comes from a study of cytomegalovirus exposure and HLA in healthy donors. Study-wide points: Analysis performed later showed TCR beta chains linked to HLA being more clonally expanded than equally common others.

The material sequenced was PBMCs. The clonotype was recovered from a woman between 45 and 65 years old in good health and CMV-seronegative.

The CDR3 bases are TGTGCCAGCAGCTTGGTGTCCGGGAACACTGAAGCTTTCTTT. Its translation: CASSLVSGNTEAFF. The chain couples TRBV5-4 to TRBJ1-1; D is unresolved. Per the germline V gene, CDR1 is SGHNT and CDR2 is YYREEE (reference sequence). V shed 0 bases and J shed 1 base, with 7 bases lying between them. The CDR3 is made up of 14 amino acids.